Listed here are 22 T cell receptor beta chains from one sample, sequenced in a study of Graves' ophthalmopathy and Graves' hyperthyroidism. Amplification of TCR beta CDR3 regions used RNA transcripts. Second-round multiplex PCR followed a first-round RT-PCR using HTBI primers. TCRdb reprocessed the multiplex PCR reads via MiXCR and lists one record per CDR3 protein. The sample comprises approximately 700,000 distinct CDR3 sequences, roughly 40% of which are singletons, and 40% to 45% rests with the top ten. Material: peripheral blood. The receptors here all came from an adult man with Graves' ophthalmopathy.

This clonotype has just a few counts. This rearrangement joins TRBV10-3 to TRBJ2-3; unclear D gene. Trimming took 3 bases from V and 2 from J, leaving 12 bases between them. The germline V gene encodes CDR1 ENHRY and CDR2 SYGVKD. The CDR3 totals 15 residues. In DNA, the CDR3 is TGTGCCATCAGTGATACCCGCGATCACACAGATACGCAGTATTTT. It specifies CAISDTRDHTDTQYF.

This clonotype was observed a handful of times. This rearrangement joins TRBV7-2 to TRBJ2-7; weak D call: TRBD2 (5 bases). The CDR3 runs to 15 residues. The V end was cut by 5 bases, the J end by 2 bases, with 16 bases between. Germline V CDR1 and CDR2: SGHTA, FQGNSA. The CDR3 loop reads CASSALRGRAYEQYF. The DNA of the CDR3 is TGTGCCAGCAGCGCCCTACGAGGGCGAGCCTACGAGCAGTACTTC.

With respect to this clonotype: The junction and the germline gene differ at one end; a read error may be behind it. The chain couples TRBV9 to TRBJ1-6; 7 bases match TRBD1. The germline V gene encodes CDR1 SGDLS and CDR2 YYNGEE. CDR3 length: 15 amino acids. The CDR3 region has the DNA TGCGCCAGCAGCCCCCGGGACAGATATAATTCACCCCTCCACTTT. Its translation: CASSPRDRYNSPLHF.

V usage is TRBV29-1 and J usage is TRBJ1-4; no clear D. Trimming removed 7 bases from V and 7 bases from J, with 10 bases in between. Germline CDR1 SQVTM, CDR2 ANQGSEA. CDR3 length equals 11 residues. The CDR3 region is CSGGASEKLFF. CDR3 coding DNA: TGCAGCGGGGGTGCTAGTGAAAAACTGTTTTTT.

For this clonotype: As the CDR3 is not closed by the conserved phenylalanine or tryptophan, this likely results from a read error. V gene TRBV19 combines with J gene TRBJ1-1; TRBD1 is a possible D gene (5 bases). The CDR3 has 14 residues. Germline-derived CDR1 and CDR2 are LNHDA and SQIVND (reference sequence). Trimming stripped 7 bases from V and 4 bases from J, with 16 bases between. This CDR3 is CASNMDTSGTEAFL. For the CDR3, the DNA is TGTGCCAGTAATATGGACACAAGTGGCACTGAAGCTTTCCTT.

This clonotype was recorded at least ten times. This rearrangement joins TRBV2 to TRBJ1-3; no definite D call. This CDR3 region has 16 residues. V was cut by 6 bases and J by 2 bases, with 17 bases left in between. The germline gives CDR1 SNHLY, CDR2 FYNNEI. In DNA form, the CDR3 reads TGTGCCAGCAGCCCCGAAATACGTCGGGCTGGAAACACCATATATTTT. As protein: CASSPEIRRAGNTIYF.

This clonotype showed up just once. This may come from a read error, since a much larger clone is one base off. The gene calls are TRBV15 and TRBJ2-7; possibly TRBD1 or TRBD2 for D (5 bases each). Looked up from germline, CDR1 is LNHNV and CDR2 is YYDKDF (reference sequence). CDR3 length: 15 amino acids. The CDR3 nucleotides read TGTGCCACCAGCAGAGATGGGCTAGGGACCTACGGGCAGTACTTC. Its translation is CATSRDGLGTYGQYF.

Comments on this clonotype: A read error may account for a junction end that differs from germline. This chain connects TRBV7-2 to TRBJ2-5, with 10 bases fitting TRBD1. Germline-derived CDR1 and CDR2 are SGHTA and FQGNSA. This CDR3 has 15 residues. The CDR3 DNA reads TGCGCCAGCAGCCAAGTGACAGGGGGCGGGGAGACCCAGTACTTC. It encodes CASSQVTGGGETQYF.

The chain couples TRBV29-1 to TRBJ2-6; D is unclear. Trimming removed 8 bases at V and 1 base at J, with 0 bases between. The germline gives CDR1 SQVTM, CDR2 ANQGSEA. The CDR3 has 10 residues. CDR3 amino acids: CSSGANVLTF. Here the CDR3 DNA reads TGCAGCTCTGGGGCCAACGTCCTGACTTTC.

The chain couples TRBV10-3 to TRBJ2-7; the match to TRBD1 covers 9 bases. The CDR3 totals 14 residues. Germline V gene data show CDR1 as ENHRY and CDR2 as SYGVKD. V lost 10 bases, J lost 7 bases, and 14 bases stayed unmatched. This CDR3 is CATSYGTGWREQYF. CDR3 sequence (DNA): TGTGCCACCTCCTATGGGACAGGGTGGAGGGAGCAGTACTTC.

The gene calls are TRBV20-1 and TRBJ1-5; 7 bases map to TRBD1. This CDR3 is built from 12 residues. With V trimmed by 3 bases and J by 9 bases, 5 bases remained unmatched. Germline CDR1 is DFQATT and CDR2 is SNEGSKA (reference sequence). CDR3 residues: CSARQGVLPQHF. CDR3 nucleotide sequence: TGCAGTGCTAGGCAGGGGGTCTTGCCCCAGCATTTT.

This clonotype occurred many times. V usage is TRBV7-3 and J usage is TRBJ1-1; D gene uncertain. Trimming cost V 4 bases and J 0 bases, with 6 bases left between them. This CDR3 spans 13 amino acids. Germline V gene data show CDR1 as SGHTA and CDR2 as FQGTGA. The CDR3 DNA sequence: TGTGCCAGCAGCTGGGCGATGAACACTGAAGCTTTCTTT. Its protein is CASSWAMNTEAFF.

Note on this clonotype: Given a much more abundant clone one base away, this may be a read error. This chain uses TRBV10-1 with TRBJ2-7, with D perhaps matching TRBD2 (5 bases). The ends were cut back, 2 bases at V and 4 bases at J, with 12 bases in the middle. CDR1 is WNHNN, CDR2 SYGVQD, per germline (reference sequence). The CDR3 covers 14 residues. The chain's CDR3 is CASSEGLGDYEQYF. In DNA, the CDR3 is TGCGCCAGCAGTGAGGGACTGGGCGATTACGAGCAGTACTTC.

The V call is TRBV20-1, the J call TRBJ2-7; 9 nucleotides agree with TRBD2. This CDR3 region has 12 residues. The germline CDR1 and CDR2 sequences are DFQATT and SNEGSKA (reference sequence). Trimming removed 5 bases from V and 6 bases from J; junction bases left unmatched: 5. The CDR3 bases are TGCAGTGCTCCCAGACTAGCGGCCGAGCAGTACTTC. Protein product: CSAPRLAAEQYF.

The chain joins TRBV5-1 to TRBJ2-7; possible D gene TRBD1, 6 bases. The CDR3 spans 14 residues. Germline V gene sequence: CDR1 SGHRS, CDR2 YFSETQ. The V and J ends lost 0 bases and 3 bases respectively, with 10 bases between them. The CDR3 spells CASSLGGDNYEQYF. The CDR3 bases are TGCGCCAGCAGCTTGGGAGGGGACAACTACGAGCAGTACTTC. Filled out from reference TRBV5-1 and TRBJ2-7, the complete variable domain reads KAGVTQTPRYLIKTRGQQVTLSCSPISGHRSVSWYQQTPGQGLQFLFEYFSETQRNKGNFPGRFSGRQFSNSRSEMNVSTLELGDSALYLCASSLGGDNYEQYFGPGTRLTVT.

On this clonotype itself: A much larger clone sits a single nucleotide away, making a read error possible. The chain combines TRBV19 with TRBJ1-5, with TRBD1 as a possible D gene (5 bases). Germline V lookup: CDR1 LNHDA, CDR2 SQIVND (reference sequence). The CDR3 has 12 residues. The CDR3 loop reads CASRTGDQPRHF. CDR3 nucleotide sequence: TGTGCCAGCCGAACGGGGGACCAGCCCCGGCATTTT.

This clonotype was recorded only once. The chain combines TRBV5-4 with TRBJ2-5, with a possible D match to TRBD2 (6 bases). Germline loops: CDR1 SGHNT, CDR2 YYREEE (reference sequence). CDR3 length equals 14 residues. Trimming removed 5 bases from V and 5 bases from J, with 16 bases in between. CDR3 nucleotides: TGTGCCAGCAGTTGGCGGGGTCGGGGGGAGACCCAGTACTTC. Encoded protein: CASSWRGRGETQYF.

As to this clonotype: The junction differs from germline at one of its ends, possibly a read error. V usage is TRBV28 and J usage is TRBJ1-4, with D unclear. The CDR3 length is 11 residues. In germline, CDR1 is MDHEN, CDR2 SYDVKM. The CDR3 coding sequence is TGTGCCAGCAGAGCGGACCCGCCCGCGGTTTTT. Amino acid sequence: CASRADPPAVF.

This rearrangement joins TRBV5-4 to TRBJ2-5; possibly TRBD1 or TRBD2 for D (6 bases each). Trimming removed 2 bases at V and 7 bases at J, with 12 bases between. Germline CDR1 SGHNT, CDR2 YYREEE (reference sequence). CDR3 size: 13 residues. As DNA, the CDR3 is TGTGCCAGCAGCTTAGGGGGAGGTGGGACCCAGTACTTC. It codes for CASSLGGGGTQYF.

This clonotype came up many times. The chain recombines TRBV7-2 with TRBJ1-2, with D maybe TRBD1 (6 bases). CDR1 is SGHTA and CDR2 is FQGNSA in the germline V gene. Trimming shortened V by 5 bases and J by 5 bases, and 12 bases separated the two germline ends. This CDR3 has 13 amino acids. CDR3 region: CASSRIQGYGYTF. CDR3 nucleotide sequence: TGTGCCAGCAGCCGGATACAGGGATATGGCTACACCTTC.

For this clonotype: The final CDR3 position lacks the conserved phenylalanine or tryptophan, pointing to a likely read error. Because the CDR3's place on the DNA is in doubt, the DNA is left out and the CDR3 is given as listed by TCRdb. This chain connects TRBV29-1 to TRBJ1-4; the tabulated D call, TRBD1, remains unverified against the DNA. Ends included, the CDR3 has 12 residues. The germline gives CDR1 SQVTM, CDR2 ANQGSEA. The CDR3: CSVDDTGTGGRY.

This clonotype was found many times. This chain uses TRBV9 with TRBJ1-1; 10 positions match TRBD1. V dropped 2 bases and J dropped 1; count of bases not matched to a gene: 2. The CDR3 runs to 15 residues. From germline, CDR1 is SGDLS and CDR2 YYNGEE. Written as DNA, the CDR3 is TGTGCCAGCAGCGTGACAGGGGGCCAGAACACTGAAGCTTTCTTT. It yields the protein CASSVTGGQNTEAFF. The complete variable domain, with remaining parts taken from reference TRBV9 and TRBJ1-1, reads DSGVTQTPKHLITATGQRVTLRCSPRSGDLSVYWYQQSLDQGLQFLIQYYNGEERAKGNILERFSAQQFPDLHSELNLSSLELGDSALYFCASSVTGGQNTEAFFGQGTRLTVV.